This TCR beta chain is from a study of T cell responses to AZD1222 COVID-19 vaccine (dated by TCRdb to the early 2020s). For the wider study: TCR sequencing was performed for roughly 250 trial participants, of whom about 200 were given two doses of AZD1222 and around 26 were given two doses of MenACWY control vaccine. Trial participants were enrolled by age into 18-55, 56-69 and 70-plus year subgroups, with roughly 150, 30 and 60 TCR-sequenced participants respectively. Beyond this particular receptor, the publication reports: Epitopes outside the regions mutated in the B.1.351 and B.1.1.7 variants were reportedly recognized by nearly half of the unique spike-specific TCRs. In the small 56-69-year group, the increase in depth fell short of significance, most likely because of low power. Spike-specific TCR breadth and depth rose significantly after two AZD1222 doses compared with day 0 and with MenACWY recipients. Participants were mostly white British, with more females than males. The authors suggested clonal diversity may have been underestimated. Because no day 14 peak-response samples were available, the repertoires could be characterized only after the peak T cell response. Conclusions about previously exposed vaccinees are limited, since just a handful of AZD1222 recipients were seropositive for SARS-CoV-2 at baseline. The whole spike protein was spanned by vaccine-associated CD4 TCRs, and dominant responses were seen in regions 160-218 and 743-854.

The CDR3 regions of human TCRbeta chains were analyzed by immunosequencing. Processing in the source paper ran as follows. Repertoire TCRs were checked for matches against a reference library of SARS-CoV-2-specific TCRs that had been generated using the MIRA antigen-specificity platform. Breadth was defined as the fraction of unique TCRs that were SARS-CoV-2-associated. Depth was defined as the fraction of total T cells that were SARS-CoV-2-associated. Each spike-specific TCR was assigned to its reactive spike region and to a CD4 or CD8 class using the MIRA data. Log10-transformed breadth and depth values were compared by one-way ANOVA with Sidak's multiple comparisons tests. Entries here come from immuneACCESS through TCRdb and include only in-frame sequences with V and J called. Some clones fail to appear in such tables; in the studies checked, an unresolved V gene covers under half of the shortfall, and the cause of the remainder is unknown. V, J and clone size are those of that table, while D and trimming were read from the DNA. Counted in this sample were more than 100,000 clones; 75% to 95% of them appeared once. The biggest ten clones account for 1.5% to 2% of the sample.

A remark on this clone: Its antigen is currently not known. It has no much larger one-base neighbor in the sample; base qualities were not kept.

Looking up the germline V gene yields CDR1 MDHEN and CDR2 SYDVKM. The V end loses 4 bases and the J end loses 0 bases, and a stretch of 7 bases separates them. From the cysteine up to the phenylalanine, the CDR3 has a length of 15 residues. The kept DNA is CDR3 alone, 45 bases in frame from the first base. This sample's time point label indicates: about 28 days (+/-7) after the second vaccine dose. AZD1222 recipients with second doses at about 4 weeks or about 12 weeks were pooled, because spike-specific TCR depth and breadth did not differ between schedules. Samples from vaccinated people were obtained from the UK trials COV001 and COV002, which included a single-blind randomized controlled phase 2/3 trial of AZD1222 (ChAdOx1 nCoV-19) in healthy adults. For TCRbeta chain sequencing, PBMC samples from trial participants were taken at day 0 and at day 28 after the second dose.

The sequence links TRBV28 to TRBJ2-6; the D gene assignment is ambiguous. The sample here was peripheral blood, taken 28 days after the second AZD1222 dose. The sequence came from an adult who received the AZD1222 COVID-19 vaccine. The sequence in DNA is TGTGCCAGCAGTTCCAGGAACTCTGGGGCCAACGTCCTGACTTTC. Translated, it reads CASSSRNSGANVLTF.